A selection of T cell receptor beta chains follows, all from one sample in a study of beta chain features in type 1 diabetes. Produced via immunoSEQ multiplex PCR; TCRdb's table is partial and in-frame only. The top ten hold around 0.015% of the sample, which has about 280,000 clones, 14% to 15% seen once. The sample comprised naive CD4+ T cells from blood. The origin of the receptors is a man younger than 30 with type 1 diabetes. The CDR3 runs from the conserved cysteine through the conserved F or W. Each record gives: J gene, D gene, V gene, clone size, CDR3 protein, CDR3 DNA. A D gene is named only where the DNA matches it firmly. The size entry is marked missing in some rows and otherwise reads once, few, many or a size class.

TRBJ2-5 | - | TRBV5-4 | - | CASGGQETQYF | TGTGCCAGCGGGGGGCAAGAGACCCAGTACTTC
TRBJ2-5 | TRBD1 | TRBV19 | few | CASSFPDRAETQYF | TGTGCCAGTAGTTTCCCGGACAGGGCAGAGACCCAGTACTTC
TRBJ1-2 | - | TRBV28 | - | CASSLTGSNYGYTF | TGTGCCAGCAGTTTAACAGGTTCTAACTATGGCTACACCTTC
TRBJ2-7 | - | TRBV13 | few | CASSFHSYEQYF | TGTGCCAGCAGCTTCCATTCCTACGAGCAGTACTTC
TRBJ2-5 | TRBD2 | TRBV6-5 | - | CASRTTGTSVTQYF | TGTGCCAGCAGGACGACCGGGACTAGCGTCACCCAGTACTTC
TRBJ2-1 | - | TRBV5-1 | few | CASSSEVAGYYNEQFF | TGCGCCAGCAGCTCGGAAGTGGCGGGGTATTACAATGAGCAGTTCTTC
TRBJ2-3 | TRBD2 | TRBV5-1 | - | CASSLYGSGGDTQYF | TGCGCCAGCAGCTTGTATGGTAGCGGGGGGGATACGCAGTATTTT
TRBJ2-7 | TRBD1 | TRBV19 | few | CASNTGTGAYEQYF | TGTGCCAGTAACACCGGGACAGGGGCCTACGAGCAGTACTTC
TRBJ1-5 | TRBD1 | TRBV30 | few | CAWSADRGNQPQHF | TGTGCCTGGAGCGCAGACAGGGGCAATCAGCCCCAGCATTTT
TRBJ1-3 | - | TRBV5-1 | - | CASSWAGDSGNTIYF | TGCGCCAGCAGCTGGGCCGGGGACTCTGGAAACACCATATATTTT
TRBJ2-2 | - | TRBV12-5 | - | CASGRDLNTGELFF | TGTGCTAGTGGTCGGGACTTGAACACCGGGGAGCTGTTTTTT
TRBJ2-7 | - | TRBV7-2 | - | CASSLGVGFRGDYEQYF | TGTGCCAGCAGCTTAGGGGTCGGCTTTAGGGGTGACTACGAGCAGTACTTC
TRBJ2-3 | TRBD2 | TRBV7-9 | few | CASSLASGSTDTQYF | TGTGCCAGCAGCTTAGCTAGCGGGAGCACAGATACGCAGTATTTT
TRBJ2-2 | TRBD1 | TRBV11-2 | few | CASSDYRGFGELFF | TGTGCCAGCAGCGACTACAGGGGCTTCGGGGAGCTGTTTTTT
TRBJ2-4 | - | TRBV6-5 | few | CASIRQLGNIQYF | TGTGCCAGCATACGACAGCTCGGAAACATTCAGTACTTC
TRBJ2-2 | - | TRBV15 | - | CATSGGKVGELFF | TGTGCCACCAGCGGGGGGAAGGTCGGGGAGCTGTTTTTT
TRBJ2-2 | - | TRBV9 | - | CASTYDGGELFF | TGTGCCAGCACCTATGACGGGGGGGAGCTGTTTTTT
TRBJ1-4 | - | TRBV7-8 | few | CASSLGQGGEKLFF | TGTGCCAGCAGCTTAGGCCAGGGTGGCGAAAAACTGTTTTTT
TRBJ2-7 | - | TRBV9 | - | CASSVAQGVPSYEQYF | TGTGCCAGCAGCGTAGCCCAGGGCGTCCCTTCCTACGAGCAGTACTTC
TRBJ2-7 | - | TRBV18 | few | CASSPPGNSLEQYF | TGTGCCAGCTCACCACCCGGGAACTCCCTCGAGCAGTACTTC
TRBJ2-7 | TRBD2 | TRBV2 | few | CASSEALGLAGGLVQYF | TGTGCCAGCAGTGAAGCGCTGGGATTAGCGGGGGGGCTTGTGCAGTACTTC
TRBJ1-3 | TRBD1 | TRBV25-1 | - | CASSEAGGGNTIYF | TGTGCCAGCAGTGAGGCAGGGGGTGGAAACACCATATATTTT
TRBJ1-6 | TRBD1 | TRBV4-1 | - | CASSQAPLGQGNSPLHF | TGCGCCAGCAGCCAAGCTCCACTCGGACAGGGAAATTCACCCCTCCACTTT
TRBJ2-7 | TRBD2 | TRBV30 | - | CAWSVRSGRLEQYF | TGTGCCTGGAGTGTTCGTAGCGGGAGACTCGAGCAGTACTTC
TRBJ2-7 | - | TRBV7-8 | few | CASSLRSRPFSYEQYF | TGTGCCAGCAGCTTAAGGAGTCGGCCTTTCTCCTACGAGCAGTACTTC
TRBJ2-2 | - | TRBV27 | few | CASRATGRAGELFF | TGTGCCAGCAGGGCTACAGGGAGGGCCGGGGAGCTGTTTTTT
TRBJ1-1 | TRBD1 | TRBV29-1 | - | CSVSGTGDLRTEAFF | TGCAGCGTCTCCGGGACAGGGGATTTAAGGACTGAAGCTTTCTTT
TRBJ2-2 | TRBD1 | TRBV9 | few | CASSVGRGHGELFF | TGTGCCAGCAGCGTAGGAAGGGGGCACGGGGAGCTGTTTTTT
TRBJ2-1 | TRBD2 | TRBV7-2 | few | CASRSTSGGAYNEQFF | TGTGCCAGCAGATCGACTAGCGGGGGGGCCTACAATGAGCAGTTCTTC
TRBJ2-3 | TRBD2 | TRBV10-3 | few | CAIRPGLAGGPNRTDTQYF | TGTGCCATCAGGCCGGGACTAGCGGGAGGGCCGAATAGGACAGATACGCAGTATTTT
TRBJ2-5 | TRBD1 | TRBV19 | - | CASSPGTGGETQYF | TGTGCCAGTAGTCCTGGGACAGGCGGGGAGACCCAGTACTTC
TRBJ2-3 | - | TRBV27 | - | CASGRGRPTDTQYF | TGTGCCAGCGGCCGAGGCCGACCCACAGATACGCAGTATTTT
TRBJ2-1 | - | TRBV23-1 | - | CASSQGYPGLLYNEQFF | TGCGCCAGCAGTCAGGGCTATCCGGGACTGCTCTACAATGAGCAGTTCTTC
TRBJ2-7 | TRBD1 | TRBV5-1 | - | CASSPTGTASYEQYF | TGCGCCAGCAGCCCGACGGGGACAGCCAGCTACGAGCAGTACTTC
TRBJ2-3 | TRBD2 | TRBV29-1 | - | CSVEQGGTDTQYF | TGCAGCGTTGAACAGGGAGGGACAGATACGCAGTATTTT
TRBJ1-5 | - | TRBV5-7 | - | CASSSLTGSNQPQHF | TGTGCCAGCAGCTCCCTGACAGGTAGCAATCAGCCCCAGCATTTT
TRBJ2-2 | TRBD1 | TRBV9 | - | CASSVDRGSDTGELFF | TGTGCCAGCAGCGTAGACAGGGGGTCGGACACCGGGGAGCTGTTTTTT
TRBJ2-3 | TRBD2 | TRBV11-2 | - | CASSSGLGHFTDTQYF | TGTGCCAGCAGCTCGGGACTAGGACACTTCACAGATACGCAGTATTTT
TRBJ1-5 | TRBD1 | TRBV2 | few | CASSGQGSRSNQPQHF | TGTGCCAGCAGTGGACAGGGGTCTAGGAGCAATCAGCCCCAGCATTTT
TRBJ2-5 | - | TRBV11-2 | - | CASSLFSGGQETQYF | TGTGCCAGCAGCTTATTCTCGGGGGGCCAGGAGACCCAGTACTTC
TRBJ1-5 | - | TRBV2 | - | CASSGLIVGNQPQHF | TGTGCCAGCAGTGGGCTCATCGTCGGCAATCAGCCCCAGCATTTT
TRBJ1-6 | TRBD1 | TRBV15 | - | CATSRDGWQGASESPLHF | TGTGCCACCAGCAGAGATGGCTGGCAGGGGGCGTCTGAATCACCCCTCCACTTT
TRBJ1-2 | - | TRBV7-2 | few | CASSRDRNYGYTF | TGTGCCAGCAGCCGTGACAGGAACTATGGCTACACCTTC
TRBJ1-2 | - | TRBV2 | - | CASSTMLSLPYGYTF | TGTGCCAGCAGTACCATGTTAAGCCTGCCATATGGCTACACCTTC
TRBJ2-1 | - | TRBV7-9 | - | CASPARGFDNEQFF | TGTGCCAGCCCAGCTAGGGGTTTTGACAATGAGCAGTTCTTC
TRBJ2-3 | - | TRBV4-3 | few | CASSQAGRGQTGDTQYF | TGCGCCAGCAGCCAAGCTGGGCGGGGCCAAACAGGAGATACGCAGTATTTT
TRBJ2-1 | TRBD1 | TRBV7-9 | - | CASSRGTGASYNEQFF | TGTGCCAGCAGCCGTGGTACAGGGGCTTCCTACAATGAGCAGTTCTTC
TRBJ1-2 | TRBD1 | TRBV5-1 | few | CASSDAPGQYGYTF | TGCGCCAGCAGCGACGCTCCGGGACAGTATGGCTACACCTTC
TRBJ1-1 | - | TRBV5-1 | - | CASSLPGHITEAFF | TGCGCCAGCAGCTTGCCAGGACACATCACTGAAGCTTTCTTT
TRBJ2-4 | - | TRBV6-5 | - | CASHSLAKNIQYF | TGTGCCAGTCACAGCCTAGCCAAAAACATTCAGTACTTC
TRBJ2-3 | - | TRBV4-2 | - | CASSQALAPSTDTQYF | TGTGCCAGCAGCCAAGCTCTAGCGCCTAGCACAGATACGCAGTATTTT
TRBJ2-6 | - | TRBV28 | - | CASSSEPGRGPGANVLTF | TGTGCCAGCAGTTCCGAACCAGGGCGGGGGCCGGGGGCCAACGTCCTGACTTTC
TRBJ2-7 | TRBD2 | TRBV19 | - | CASSIVAGGAYEQYF | TGTGCCAGTAGTATTGTAGCGGGAGGCGCCTACGAGCAGTACTTC
TRBJ2-7 | TRBD1 | TRBV6-1 | - | CASSEEARWTGVYEQYF | TGTGCCAGCAGTGAAGAGGCCAGGTGGACAGGGGTCTACGAGCAGTACTTC